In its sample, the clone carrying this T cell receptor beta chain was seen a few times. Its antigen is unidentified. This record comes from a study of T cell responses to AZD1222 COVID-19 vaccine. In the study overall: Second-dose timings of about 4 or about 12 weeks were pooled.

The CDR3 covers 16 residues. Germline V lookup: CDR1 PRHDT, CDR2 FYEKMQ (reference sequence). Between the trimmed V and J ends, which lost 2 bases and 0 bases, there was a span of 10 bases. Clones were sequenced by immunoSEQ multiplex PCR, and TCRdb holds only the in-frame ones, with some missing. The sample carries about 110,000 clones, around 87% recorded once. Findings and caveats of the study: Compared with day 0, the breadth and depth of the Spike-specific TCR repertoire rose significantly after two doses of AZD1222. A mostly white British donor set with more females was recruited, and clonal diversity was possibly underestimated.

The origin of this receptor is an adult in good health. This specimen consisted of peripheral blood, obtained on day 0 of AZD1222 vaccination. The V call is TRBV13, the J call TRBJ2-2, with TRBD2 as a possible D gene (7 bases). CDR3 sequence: CASSLRGGSNTGELFF. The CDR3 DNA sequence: TGTGCCAGCAGCTTAAGGGGGGGATCGAACACCGGGGAGCTGTTTTTT.